This record looks at one T cell receptor (beta chain) sequence and its context. This record comes from a study of shared clonotypes between healthy human individuals. Generated by immunoSEQ multiplex PCR, the TCRdb table keeps only in-frame clones and is missing some. Altogether 2 million to 2.5 million clones are present, over 85% being singletons, with the ten largest covering 0.35% to 0.45%. Germline V gene lookup returns CDR1 LGHNA and CDR2 YNFKEQ. This CDR3 is 16 amino acids long. Trimming cost V 1 base and J 0 bases, with 10 bases left between them. The source material was naive CD4+ T cells from PBMCs. This sample's subset: CD45RA+ positively selected. This chain joins TRBV4-2 and TRBJ2-1; D may be TRBD2 (5 bases). The TCR sequence derives from a man between 18 and 35 years old in good health. Some clones in this sample may be carry-over from other donors' samples. This chain's CDR3 is CASSQVGAASYNEQFF. The CDR3 nucleotides read TGTGCCAGCAGCCAAGTGGGAGCGGCCTCCTACAATGAGCAGTTCTTC.